Described below is a single T cell receptor (beta chain) sequence and its context. Clones were read by immunoSEQ multiplex PCR, and TCRdb kept only the in-frame ones, dropping some. The sample has about 190,000 clones; 60% to 80% are singletons. Adults between roughly 18 and 95 years of age took part from about 24 US areas. Participants reported their clinical history, and cohort assignment relied on those reports. Recovery among Cohort 3 donors was established by two negative PCRs, clearance, or symptom resolution. The data were obtained in a study of blood T cell repertoires in COVID-19. The CDR3 consists of 13 residues. V was trimmed by 5 bases and J by 7 bases, leaving 11 bases between them. Germline V gene data show CDR1 as SGHTA and CDR2 as FQGNSA.

The chain carries TRBV7-2 and TRBJ2-2; tentatively, D is TRBD2 (6 bases). The receptor was isolated from a woman aged 45-65 years who had recovered from COVID-19. The sequenced sample consisted of PBMCs or T cells enriched from blood (not recorded which). The CDR3: CASSLGEVGELFF. The CDR3 nucleotides read TGTGCCAGCAGCCTAGGGGAGGTCGGGGAGCTGTTTTTT.